This T cell receptor beta chain stems from a study of OX40 agonist ivuxolimab in advanced cancers. From germline, CDR1 is LNHDA and CDR2 SQIVND (reference sequence). The CDR3 runs 16 residues. The trim removed 3 bases at V and 0 bases at J, leaving 6 bases unmatched. Method: immunoSEQ multiplex PCR; TCRdb's copy keeps in-frame clones and lacks some. The top ten clones hold approximately 15% of a sample with 40,000 or so clones, roughly 82% of them seen once. This sequence was found in an adult with an advanced solid tumor such as melanoma, head and neck, liver or kidney cancer. The sequencing used CD4+ or CD8+ T cells sorted from blood, collected in a trial of the OX40 agonist ivuxolimab. V usage is TRBV19 and J usage is TRBJ2-3, with 7 bases identical to TRBD2. CDR3 sequence (DNA): TGTGCCAGTAGTATGGCTAGCGGATTAAGCACAGATACGCAGTATTTT. It encodes CASSMASGLSTDTQYF.